The next 31 T cell receptor beta chains were all read from a single sample in a study of shared clonotypes between healthy human individuals (TCRdb year 2020). The library was produced with the immunoSEQ multiplex PCR assay. In its TCRdb copy, this immuneACCESS table keeps in-frame sequences only and misses some clones. Where compared with another copy, unresolved V genes explain less than half of these, and the others have no known cause. Within this sample are some 530,000 clones, with about 78% of them counted one time only. Around 12% of the sample belongs to the ten largest clones. The source material was PBMCs. The receptors were sampled from a woman in her forties in good health. Some clones in this sample may be carry-over from other donors' samples.

The rearrangement links TRBV6-1 to TRBJ1-1; 7 bases map to TRBD1. Germline V CDR1 and CDR2: MNHNS, SASEGT. The CDR3 sequence is 12 residues long. J lost 4 bases, V lost 6 bases, and 2 bases had no gene match. The CDR3 DNA follows: TGTGCCAGCAGGGACAGGCCCACTGAAGCTTTCTTT. Protein sequence: CASRDRPTEAFF.

This sequence joins TRBV6-1 and TRBJ2-7; tentative D call: TRBD1 (6 bases). The CDR3 runs to 13 residues. CDR1 is MNHNS and CDR2 is SASEGT in the germline V gene. Trimming removed 7 bases from V and 5 bases from J, with 15 bases in between. The CDR3 region has the DNA TGTGCCAGCATTCCGGCCAGGGGCCACGAGCAGTACTTC. Its translation is CASIPARGHEQYF.

This clone appeared a single time. The chain recombines TRBV18 with TRBJ1-5; D gene ambiguous. The CDR3 has 15 residues. V was trimmed by 3 bases and J by 0 bases, leaving 9 bases between them. Per the germline V gene, CDR1 is KGHSH and CDR2 is LQKENI. As DNA, the CDR3 is TGTGCCAGCTCACCGCAGAAAGCTAGCAATCAGCCCCAGCATTTT. Translated, it gives CASSPQKASNQPQHF.

About this clone: The sample holds other DNA sequences that translate to the same CDR3. The chain uses TRBV7-9 and TRBJ1-5, with D hard to call. The germline V gene encodes CDR1 SEHNR and CDR2 FQNEAQ (reference sequence). Trimming stripped 1 base from V and 4 bases from J, with 2 bases between. The CDR3 is 12 amino acids. The CDR3 nucleotides are TGTGCCAGCAGCTTAGGGAATCAGCCCCAGCATTTT. It specifies CASSLGNQPQHF.

The chain is built from TRBV27 and TRBJ2-5; D could derive from TRBD1 or TRBD2 (5 bases each). V was cut by 4 bases and J by 2 bases, with 8 bases left in between. The CDR3 is 13 amino acids. CDR1 is MNHEY, CDR2 SMNVEV, per germline (reference sequence). The chain's CDR3 is CASSSGSQETQYF. Written as DNA, the CDR3 is TGTGCCAGCAGTTCAGGGAGTCAAGAGACCCAGTACTTC.

This rearrangement joins TRBV5-1 to TRBJ2-5, with D perhaps matching TRBD1 (5 bases). V lost 1 base and J lost 1, with 8 bases in between. Looked up from germline, CDR1 is SGHRS and CDR2 is YFSETQ. The CDR3 sequence is 14 residues long. In DNA, the CDR3 is TGCGCCAGCAGCTTGTTTACAGGCCAAGAGACCCAGTACTTC. This gives the protein CASSLFTGQETQYF.

This clone was picked up one time. The rearrangement joins TRBV5-6 to TRBJ2-5, with 14 bases lining up with TRBD2. CDR3 length equals 17 residues. Per the germline V gene, CDR1 is SGHDT and CDR2 is YYEEEE. Losses at the gene ends were 3 bases for V and 5 bases for J; bases not matched to a gene: 9. The CDR3 sequence is CASSSGLAGGWGETQYF. In DNA form, the CDR3 reads TGTGCCAGCAGCTCCGGACTAGCGGGAGGTTGGGGTGAGACCCAGTACTTC.

This chain uses TRBV10-3 with TRBJ2-1, with TRBD2 identical over 11 bases. The CDR3 is 14 amino acids. CDR1 is ENHRY and CDR2 is SYGVKD in the germline V gene. The V and J ends lost 7 bases and 8 bases, in that order; junction bases with no gene match: 7. CDR3 coding DNA: TGTGCCATCACCGGTAGCGGGAGGGGTGATGAGCAGTTCTTC. Translation: CAITGSGRGDEQFF.

The V gene is TRBV19, the J gene TRBJ1-1; 11 bases are a match to TRBD1. J lost 6 bases, V lost 0 bases, and 3 bases had no gene match. The CDR3 sequence is 15 residues long. Germline V gene lookup returns CDR1 LNHDA and CDR2 SQIVND (reference sequence). The DNA of the CDR3 is TGTGCCAGTAGTATAGATGGGACAGGGGGGGCTGAAGCTTTCTTT. Protein sequence: CASSIDGTGGAEAFF.

As for this clone: Other DNA sequences in this sample translate to the same CDR3. The chain couples TRBV9 to TRBJ1-4; perhaps TRBD1 as D (6 bases). V was pared by 3 bases and J by 2 bases, with 8 bases between. This CDR3 region has 14 residues. CDR1 is SGDLS, CDR2 YYNGEE, per germline. This CDR3 is CASSGDITNEKLFF. The CDR3 DNA is TGTGCCAGCAGCGGGGACATTACTAATGAAAAACTGTTTTTT.

This clone appeared a single time. The chain uses TRBV7-9 and TRBJ2-3, with TRBD2 as a possible D gene (5 bases). The CDR3 has 16 amino acids. Germline V gives CDR1 SEHNR, CDR2 FQNEAQ (reference sequence). Trimming took 5 bases from V and 2 from J, leaving 17 bases between them. The CDR3 loop is CASSPGRGEVTDTQYF. DNA for the CDR3: TGTGCCAGCAGCCCCGGTCGGGGAGAGGTCACAGATACGCAGTATTTT.

This clone showed up just a few times. The V and J genes are TRBV19 and TRBJ1-2; D is ambiguous. This CDR3 region has 13 residues. CDR1 and CDR2 from the germline V gene are LNHDA and SQIVND (reference sequence). V lost 5 bases and J lost 4, with 11 bases in between. The CDR3 DNA sequence: TGTGCCAGTAGTGACCAAAATTCCTATGGCTACACCTTC. Protein product: CASSDQNSYGYTF.

This rearrangement joins TRBV19 to TRBJ1-1; maybe TRBD1 (6 bases). The germline CDR1 and CDR2 sequences are LNHDA and SQIVND (reference sequence). The CDR3 contains 15 residues. Trimming removed 3 bases at V and 4 bases at J, with 15 bases between. The CDR3 DNA sequence: TGTGCCAGTAGTATTTGGGGGGCCGGGAGCACTGAAGCTTTCTTT. It encodes CASSIWGAGSTEAFF.

This clone was observed a handful of times. The chain carries TRBV27 and TRBJ2-2; D is ambiguous. V was clipped by 6 bases and J by 0 bases, with 5 bases between them. This CDR3 comprises 13 residues. CDR1 and CDR2 (germline): MNHEY, SMNVEV (reference sequence). The CDR3 reads CASRTANTGELFF. The CDR3, as DNA: TGTGCCAGCAGGACGGCGAACACCGGGGAGCTGTTTTTT.

This clone has a single count. The chain has TRBV18 and TRBJ2-5; D gene uncertain. The ends were cut back, 1 base at V and 5 bases at J, with 14 bases in the middle. The CDR3 is made up of 15 amino acids. The germline V gene encodes CDR1 KGHSH and CDR2 LQKENI. Written as DNA, the CDR3 is TGTGCCAGCTCACCACGGCTTGACCCGAGTGAGACCCAGTACTTC. This codes for CASSPRLDPSETQYF.

The rearrangement uses TRBV7-9 and TRBJ2-1; TRBD2 is a possible D gene (6 bases). Germline CDR1 is SEHNR and CDR2 is FQNEAQ (reference sequence). Trimming left V 4 bases short and J 5 bases short, with 18 bases between. This CDR3 has 16 residues. This chain's CDR3 is CASSSIGSGPNNEQFF. In DNA form, the CDR3 reads TGTGCCAGCAGCTCCATCGGTAGCGGACCAAACAATGAGCAGTTCTTC.

The chain carries TRBV27 and TRBJ1-1, with 8 bases aligning to TRBD1. CDR3 length: 15 amino acids. Trimming took 5 bases from V and 2 from J; bases not matched to a gene: 7. Germline-derived CDR1 and CDR2 are MNHEY and SMNVEV (reference sequence). CDR3 nucleotides: TGTGCCAGCAGTCTGACAGGGGTCGTTAACACTGAAGCTTTCTTT. Protein: CASSLTGVVNTEAFF.

The V gene is TRBV6-5, the J gene TRBJ2-7; D is undetermined. V shed 4 bases and J shed 5 bases, with 15 bases lying between them. The CDR3 covers 14 residues. Germline CDR1 and CDR2: MNHEY and SVGAGI. The CDR3 here is CASSSRALSDEQYF. As DNA, the CDR3 is TGTGCCAGCAGTTCCCGGGCCTTGAGCGACGAGCAGTACTTC.

This clone was recorded many times. The same CDR3 is also encoded by other DNA sequences in this sample. Here the CDR3 DNA reads TGTGCCAGCAGTTTATGGACTAGCGGGAGTCGCAATGAGCAGTTCTTC. Translation gives CASSLWTSGSRNEQFF. V usage is TRBV28 and J usage is TRBJ2-1, with 12 bases fitting TRBD2. The CDR3 has 16 residues. The junction had 3 bases not matched to a gene; V was cut back by 0 bases and J by 6 bases. Germline V lookup: CDR1 MDHEN, CDR2 SYDVKM. Filled out from reference TRBV28 and TRBJ2-1, the complete variable domain reads DVKVTQSSRYLVKRTGEKVFLECVQDMDHENMFWYRQDPGLGLRLIYFSYDVKMKEKGDIPEGYSVSREKKERFSLILESASTNQTSMYLCASSLWTSGSRNEQFFGPGTRLTVL.

In this sample, this clone turned up once. Other DNA sequences from this sample encode an identical CDR3 as well. The gene calls are TRBV25-1 and TRBJ1-5; D gene uncertain. CDR1 and CDR2 (germline): MGHDK, SYGVNS. The V end was cut by 3 bases, the J end by 13 bases, with 16 bases between. This CDR3 spans 13 amino acids. The CDR3 region is CASSEGGPRPQHF. The CDR3 DNA sequence: TGTGCCAGCAGTGAGGGCGGTCCCCGGCCTCAGCATTTT.

The sample holds a few counts of this clone. V and J are TRBV6-6 and TRBJ2-7, with 8 bases identical to TRBD2. Germline trimming cut 5 bases from V and 1 base from J; bases unmatched to any gene: 1. CDR1 is MNHNY, CDR2 SVGAGI, per germline (reference sequence). This CDR3 comprises 13 residues. CDR3 amino acids: CASSVAGSYEQYF. The DNA for the CDR3 is TGTGCCAGCAGTGTAGCGGGGTCCTACGAGCAGTACTTC.

V usage is TRBV2 and J usage is TRBJ2-7, with 7 bases identical to TRBD2. Germline-derived CDR1 and CDR2 are SNHLY and FYNNEI. The V gene end was trimmed by 2 bases and the J gene end by 3 bases; junction bases not matched to a gene: 4. The CDR3 length is 14 residues. This CDR3 is CASSELGGSYEQYF. In DNA, the CDR3 is TGTGCCAGCAGTGAATTGGGGGGGAGCTACGAGCAGTACTTC.

The chain couples TRBV5-1 to TRBJ1-2; no clear D. Germline loops: CDR1 SGHRS, CDR2 YFSETQ. V shed 5 bases and J shed 1 base, with 6 bases lying between them. This CDR3 has 12 residues. CDR3 loop: CASSGDNYGYTF. For the CDR3, the DNA is TGCGCCAGCAGTGGGGATAACTATGGCTACACCTTC.

V is TRBV30 and J is TRBJ1-6; 11 nucleotides agree with TRBD1. V gave up 2 bases and J gave up 4 bases; unmatched junction bases: 7. The germline CDR1 and CDR2 sequences are GTSNPN and SVGIG (reference sequence). The CDR3 runs 17 residues. The CDR3 sequence is CAWSSGTGGFYNSPLHF. The CDR3 DNA sequence: TGTGCCTGGAGTTCCGGGACAGGGGGATTTTATAATTCACCCCTCCACTTT.

Comments on this clone: The identical CDR3 is also encoded by other nucleotide sequences in the sample. The chain combines TRBV30 with TRBJ1-1; weak D call: TRBD1 (6 bases). CDR1 is GTSNPN, CDR2 SVGIG, per germline (reference sequence). This CDR3 has 13 residues. With 3 bases removed from V and 1 base from J, the gap between germline ends came to 9 bases. In DNA, the CDR3 is TGTGCCTGGAGGCGGACAGCGAACACTGAAGCTTTCTTT. It translates to CAWRRTANTEAFF.

J is TRBJ2-7 and V is TRBV5-1; weak D call: TRBD2 (6 bases). Trimming stripped 5 bases from V and 1 base from J, with 13 bases between. The CDR3 totals 14 residues. CDR1 SGHRS and CDR2 YFSETQ come from the germline V gene. The CDR3 here is CASRRDWISYEQYF. CDR3 DNA: TGCGCCAGCAGAAGGGACTGGATTTCCTACGAGCAGTACTTC.

The V and J genes are TRBV5-6 and TRBJ1-2; a weak D match, TRBD1 (6 bases). CDR3 length: 17 amino acids. In germline, CDR1 is SGHDT, CDR2 YYEEEE. V was cut by 4 bases and J by 3 bases, with 22 bases left in between. The chain's CDR3 is CASSLPLFRQDYYGYTF. Written as DNA, the CDR3 is TGTGCCAGCAGCCTCCCCTTGTTCCGACAGGACTACTATGGCTACACCTTC.

The rearrangement links TRBV5-1 to TRBJ2-7, with a tentative D call TRBD2 (5 bases). The J call may not be correct, given that the DNA end is closer to TRBJ2-5. Germline V lookup: CDR1 SGHRS, CDR2 YFSETQ. CDR3 length equals 15 residues. CDR3 region: CASGTTLFSEGTQYF. CDR3 coding DNA: TGCGCCAGCGGCACAACCCTCTTTAGCGAGGGGACCCAGTACTTC.

The chain joins TRBV6-1 to TRBJ1-2, with 9 bases that match TRBD1. The CDR3 spans 14 residues. Unmatched junction bases numbered 7, after V lost 6 bases and J lost 5 bases. Germline V gene data show CDR1 as MNHNS and CDR2 as SASEGT. The CDR3 loop is CASRMDRGGYGYTF. The CDR3 nucleotides are TGTGCCAGCAGGATGGACAGGGGCGGATATGGCTACACCTTC.

The chain carries TRBV5-1 and TRBJ1-1; TRBD1 agrees at 7 bases. With V trimmed by 2 bases and J by 3 bases, 4 bases remained unmatched. Germline CDR1 reads SGHRS; CDR2 reads YFSETQ. There are 14 residues in the CDR3. The CDR3 protein is CASSFKGTDTEAFF. The CDR3 coding sequence is TGCGCCAGCAGCTTCAAAGGGACAGACACTGAAGCTTTCTTT. Drawing the rest from reference TRBV5-1 and TRBJ1-1, the complete variable domain is KAGVTQTPRYLIKTRGQQVTLSCSPISGHRSVSWYQQTPGQGLQFLFEYFSETQRNKGNFPGRFSGRQFSNSRSEMNVSTLELGDSALYLCASSFKGTDTEAFFGQGTRLTVV.

This clone was counted many times. The rearrangement uses TRBV13 and TRBJ2-2, with 10 nucleotides matching TRBD1. From germline, CDR1 is PRHDT and CDR2 FYEKMQ (reference sequence). This CDR3 region has 16 residues. The ends lost 6 bases at V and 3 bases at J; junction bases unmatched: 7. DNA of the CDR3: TGTGCCAGCAGAGTAGCGGACAGGGGGGACACCGGGGAGCTGTTTTTT. Protein: CASRVADRGDTGELFF.